Sequencing of this T cell receptor beta chain was carried out in a study of multiple sclerosis patients with progressive multifocal leukoencephalopathy (dated by TCRdb to about 2019). The study in broad terms: The study examined peripheral T and B cells of MS patients who developed PML (4 under natalizumab, 1 after alemtuzumab) and treated patients who did not. Longitudinal follow-up was performed in two natalizumab-treated patients who later developed PML, from before therapy through 6 and 12 months to PML onset. The study was designed to detect JC virus-specific or public T-cell expansions arising at the time of PML onset.

On this clone: Its recognized antigen is unknown. One base away there is no much larger clone; base qualities are not given.

Counted from cysteine to phenylalanine, this CDR3 has 15 amino acids. This entry keeps only the CDR3 DNA: 45 bases, framed from base 1. CDR1 and CDR2, per the germline V gene, are SGHTA and FQGTGA. V is cut back by 2 bases and J by 4 bases, with 0 bases in the junction unmatched. Explained via the paper, the time point label denotes: approximately 12 months of natalizumab therapy. Taken with the paper, the label for treatment or condition translates to: on natalizumab therapy at sampling. About 5 MS patients treated with natalizumab who did not develop PML were sampled longitudinally as controls. Every listed patient had earlier received interferon beta, and every PML patient was female. T1 and T2 blood samples were collected at 6 and 12 months of natalizumab therapy, respectively. Ficoll-Hypaque density gradient centrifugation was used to isolate peripheral blood mononuclear cells. Overall study results and their limits: When PML developed, no shared TRBV or TRBJ gene usage and no preferred TRBV-TRBJ pairings were found. Less diverse TRB repertoires in most PML patients were suggested by lower normalized Shannon entropy, whereas values near 1 were observed in the natalizumab-treated controls. Given the small, descriptive cohort, it remained unclear whether the study findings reflect JC virus infection or general immunocompromise. TRB clones above 0.5% frequency appeared only in PML patients, but expanded clones at PML onset were already present before and during natalizumab therapy. Analysis was limited to peripheral blood, even though cerebrospinal fluid or brain lymphocytes might be more informative for natalizumab-associated PML.

Using the immunoSEQ two-step multiplex PCR at survey-level depth, TRB CDR3 regions were amplified from genomic DNA. Each PCR was spiked with synthetic inline TR CDR3 controls spanning all V-J pairings to estimate template counts and remove amplification bias. Reads were processed so that amplification and sequencing bias were reduced, and quantification was performed against synthetic TR CDR3 analogs. In the paper's pipeline: In ImmunoSEQ Analyzer, raw data were processed so that out-of-frame sequences and CDR3s with stop codons were removed, with gene names following IMGT nomenclature. Repertoire diversity was summarized as normalized Shannon entropy, defined as 1 minus Pielou's evenness. TRB sequences were treated as identical only when sharing V gene, J gene and CDR3. Public PML clonotypes were CDR3s found in two or more PML-onset samples but not found earlier, in controls, or in public databases. Skylign with the observed count method was used to analyze CDR3 amino acid composition at each position. Held by TCRdb, this immuneACCESS table contains in-frame sequences only and omits some clones. Under half of the omission traces to an unresolved V gene where checked; the cause of the rest is unknown. Clone size and V and J calls were adopted from that table, with D and trimming inferred from the DNA. For this sample the table gives around 25,000 clones, of which about 91% were detected only once. The ten largest clones add up to around 2% of the sample.

The source material was PBMCs, sampled from a patient treated with natalizumab. Here the chain combines TRBV7-3 and TRBJ1-3; TRBD1 fits 12 bases in the junction. The clonotype comes from a man aged 30-40 years with multiple sclerosis. The nucleotide sequence is TGTGCCAGCAGCTTAGGGACAGGGGGCGGAAACACCATATATTTT. Translation gives CASSLGTGGGNTIYF.